Described below is a single TCR beta chain sequence and its context. At one end the junction does not follow the germline gene, possibly because of a read error. Different DNA sequences within this sample yield the same CDR3. This entry belongs to a study of cytotoxic CD8 clonotypes in ibrutinib-treated CLL. The V gene's germline CDR1 is SGHNT and CDR2 YYREEE (reference sequence). This CDR3 contains 14 residues. Only in-frame clones appear in the TCRdb table, and some are missing; sequencing was by immunoSEQ multiplex PCR. The sample has 85,000 or so clones; roughly 80% are singletons. The rearrangement joins TRBV5-4 to TRBJ2-3; D may be TRBD1 or TRBD2 (6 bases each). The receptor's source is a human donor with chronic lymphocytic leukemia. The sequenced sample was PBMCs, obtained after 12 months of ibrutinib treatment. CDR3 sequence (DNA): TGCGCCAGCACTGTGGGGGGCGCGACAGATACGCAGTATTTT. Translated, it gives CASTVGGATDTQYF.